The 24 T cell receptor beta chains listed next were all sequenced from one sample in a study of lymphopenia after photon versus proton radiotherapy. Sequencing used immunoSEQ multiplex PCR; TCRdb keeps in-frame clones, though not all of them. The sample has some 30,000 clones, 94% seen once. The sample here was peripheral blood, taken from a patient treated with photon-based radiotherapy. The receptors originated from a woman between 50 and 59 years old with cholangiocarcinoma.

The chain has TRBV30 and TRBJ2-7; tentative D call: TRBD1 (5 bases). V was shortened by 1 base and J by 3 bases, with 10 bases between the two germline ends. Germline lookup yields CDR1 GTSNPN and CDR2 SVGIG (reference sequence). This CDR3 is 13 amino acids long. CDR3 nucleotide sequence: TGTGCCTGGAGTGGTGACAGTCTCTACGAGCAGTACTTC. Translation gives CAWSGDSLYEQYF.

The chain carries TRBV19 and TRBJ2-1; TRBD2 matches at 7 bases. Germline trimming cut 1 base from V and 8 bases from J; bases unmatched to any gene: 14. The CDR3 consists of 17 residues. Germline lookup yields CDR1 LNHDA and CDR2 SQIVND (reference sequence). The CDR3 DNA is TGTGCCAGTAGTATAGGAGGCCGGGGCCGGGCGGGGGATGAGCAGTTCTTC. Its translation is CASSIGGRGRAGDEQFF.

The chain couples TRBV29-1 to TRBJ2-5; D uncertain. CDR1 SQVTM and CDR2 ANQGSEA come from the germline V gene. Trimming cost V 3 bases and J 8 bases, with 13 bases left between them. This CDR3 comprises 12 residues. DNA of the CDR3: TGCAGCGTTGACGTATCCCTAGGAACCCAGTACTTC. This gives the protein CSVDVSLGTQYF.

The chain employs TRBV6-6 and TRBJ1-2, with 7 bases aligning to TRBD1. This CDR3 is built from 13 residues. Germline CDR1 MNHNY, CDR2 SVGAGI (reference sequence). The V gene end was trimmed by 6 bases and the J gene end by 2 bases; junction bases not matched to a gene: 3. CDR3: CASRETGNYGYTF. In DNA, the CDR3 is TGTGCCAGCAGGGAGACAGGGAACTATGGCTACACCTTC.

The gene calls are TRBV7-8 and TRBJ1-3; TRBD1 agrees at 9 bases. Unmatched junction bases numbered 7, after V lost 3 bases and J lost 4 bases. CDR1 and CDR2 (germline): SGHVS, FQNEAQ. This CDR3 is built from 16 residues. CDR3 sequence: CASSLPDRGGGNTIYF. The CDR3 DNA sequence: TGTGCCAGCAGCTTGCCGGACAGGGGAGGCGGAAACACCATATATTTT.

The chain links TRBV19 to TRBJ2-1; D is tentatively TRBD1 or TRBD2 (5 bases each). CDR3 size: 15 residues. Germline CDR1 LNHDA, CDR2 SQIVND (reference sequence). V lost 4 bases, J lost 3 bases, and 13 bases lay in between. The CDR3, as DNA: TGTGCCAGTAGTAGGGGGATGGAGGACTACAATGAGCAGTTCTTC. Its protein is CASSRGMEDYNEQFF.

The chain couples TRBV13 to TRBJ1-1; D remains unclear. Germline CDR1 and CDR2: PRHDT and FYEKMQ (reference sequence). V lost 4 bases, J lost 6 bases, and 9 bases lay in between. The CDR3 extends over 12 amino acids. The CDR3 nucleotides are TGTGCCAGCAGCTCCCGGGCCCCTGAAGCTTTCTTT. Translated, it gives CASSSRAPEAFF.

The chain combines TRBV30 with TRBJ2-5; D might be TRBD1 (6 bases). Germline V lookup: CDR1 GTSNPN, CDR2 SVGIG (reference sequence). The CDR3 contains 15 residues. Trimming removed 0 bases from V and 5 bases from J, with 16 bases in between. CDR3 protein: CAWSVGGQAGETQYF. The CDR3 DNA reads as TGTGCCTGGAGTGTAGGGGGTCAGGCGGGCGAGACCCAGTACTTC.

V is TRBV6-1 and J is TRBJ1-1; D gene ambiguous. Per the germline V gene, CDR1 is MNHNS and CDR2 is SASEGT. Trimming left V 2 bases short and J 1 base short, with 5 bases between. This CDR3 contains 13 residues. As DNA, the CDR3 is TGTGCCAGCAGTGAAAAAGAGAACACTGAAGCTTTCTTT. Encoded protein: CASSEKENTEAFF.

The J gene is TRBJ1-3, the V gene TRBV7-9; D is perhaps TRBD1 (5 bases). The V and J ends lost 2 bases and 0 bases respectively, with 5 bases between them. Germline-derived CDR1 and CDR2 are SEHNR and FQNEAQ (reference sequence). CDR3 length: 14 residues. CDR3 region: CASSLQGSGNTIYF. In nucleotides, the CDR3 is TGTGCCAGCAGCTTACAGGGCTCTGGAAACACCATATATTTT.

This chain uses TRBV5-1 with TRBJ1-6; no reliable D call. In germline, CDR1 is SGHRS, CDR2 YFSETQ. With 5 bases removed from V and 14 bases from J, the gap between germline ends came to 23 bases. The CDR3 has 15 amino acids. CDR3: CASRMYGSESSTLHF. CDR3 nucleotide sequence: TGCGCCAGCAGGATGTACGGTTCAGAGTCCAGCACCCTCCACTTT.

The CDR3 loop reads CASSQGTYYSRQFF. CDR3 DNA: TGTGCCAGTAGTCAAGGGACCTACTATAGCCGGCAGTTCTTC. The chain couples TRBV19 to TRBJ2-1, with D perhaps matching TRBD1 or TRBD2 (5 bases each). This CDR3 contains 14 residues. Germline V gives CDR1 LNHDA, CDR2 SQIVND (reference sequence). The V gene lost 5 bases and the J gene lost 12 bases, with 20 bases spanning the gap.

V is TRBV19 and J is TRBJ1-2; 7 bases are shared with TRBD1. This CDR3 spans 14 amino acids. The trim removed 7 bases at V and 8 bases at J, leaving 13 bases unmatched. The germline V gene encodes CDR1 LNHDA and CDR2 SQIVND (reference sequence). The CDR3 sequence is CASTPGQSRGGYTF. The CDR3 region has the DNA TGTGCCAGTACCCCGGGACAGTCCCGAGGGGGCTACACCTTC.

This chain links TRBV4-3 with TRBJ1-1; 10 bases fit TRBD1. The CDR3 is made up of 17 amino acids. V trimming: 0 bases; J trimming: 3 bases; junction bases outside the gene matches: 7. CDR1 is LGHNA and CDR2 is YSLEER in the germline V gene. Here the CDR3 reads CASSQEERGTGDTEAFF. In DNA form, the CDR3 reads TGCGCCAGCAGCCAAGAAGAGAGGGGGACAGGGGACACTGAAGCTTTCTTT.

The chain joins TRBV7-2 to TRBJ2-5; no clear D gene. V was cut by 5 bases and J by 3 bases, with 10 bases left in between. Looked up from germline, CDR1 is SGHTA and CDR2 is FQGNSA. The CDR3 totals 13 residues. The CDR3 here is CASSRDVKETQYF. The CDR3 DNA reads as TGTGCCAGCAGCAGAGACGTGAAAGAGACCCAGTACTTC.

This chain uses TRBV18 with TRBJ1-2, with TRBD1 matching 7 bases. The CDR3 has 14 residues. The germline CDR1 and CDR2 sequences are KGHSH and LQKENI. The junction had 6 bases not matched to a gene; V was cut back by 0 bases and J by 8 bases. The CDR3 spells CASSPPEQGSGYTF. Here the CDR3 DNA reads TGTGCCAGCTCACCACCGGAACAGGGGTCAGGCTACACCTTC.

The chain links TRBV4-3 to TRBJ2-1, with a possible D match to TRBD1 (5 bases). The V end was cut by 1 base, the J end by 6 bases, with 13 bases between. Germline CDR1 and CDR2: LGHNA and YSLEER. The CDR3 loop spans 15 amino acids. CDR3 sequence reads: CASSQVSVGVNEQFF. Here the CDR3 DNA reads TGCGCCAGCAGCCAAGTCTCAGTAGGGGTCAATGAGCAGTTCTTC.

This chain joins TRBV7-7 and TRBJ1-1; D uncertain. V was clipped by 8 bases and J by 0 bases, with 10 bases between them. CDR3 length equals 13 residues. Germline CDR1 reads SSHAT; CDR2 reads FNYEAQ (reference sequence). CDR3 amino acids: CASSQNLNTEAFF. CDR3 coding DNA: TGTGCCAGCTCTCAGAACCTGAACACTGAAGCTTTCTTT.

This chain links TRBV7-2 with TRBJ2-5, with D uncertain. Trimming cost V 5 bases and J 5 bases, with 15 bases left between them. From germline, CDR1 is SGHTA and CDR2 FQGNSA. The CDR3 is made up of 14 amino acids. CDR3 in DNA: TGTGCCAGCAGCCCAAGATTGAATAAGGAGACCCAGTACTTC. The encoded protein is CASSPRLNKETQYF. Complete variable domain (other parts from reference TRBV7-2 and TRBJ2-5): GAGVSQSPSNKVTEKGKDVELRCDPISGHTALYWYRQSLGQGLEFLIYFQGNSAPDKSGLPSDRFSAERTGGSVSTLTIQRTQQEDSAVYLCASSPRLNKETQYFGPGTRLLVL.

CDR3 coding DNA: TGCAGCGTCGACATCGACAGGTCGGCTGGCTACACCTTC. Translating gives CSVDIDRSAGYTF. This sequence joins TRBV29-1 and TRBJ1-2, with D tentatively TRBD1 (6 bases). V dropped 6 bases and J dropped 7 bases, with 18 bases sitting between them. CDR1 SQVTM and CDR2 ANQGSEA come from the germline V gene. The CDR3 contains 13 residues.

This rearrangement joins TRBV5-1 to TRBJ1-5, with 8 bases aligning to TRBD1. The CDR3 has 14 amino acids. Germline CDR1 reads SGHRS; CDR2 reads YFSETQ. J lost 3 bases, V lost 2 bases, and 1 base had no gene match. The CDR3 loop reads CASSLQGDNQPQHF. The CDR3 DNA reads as TGCGCCAGCAGCTTACAGGGGGACAATCAGCCCCAGCATTTT.

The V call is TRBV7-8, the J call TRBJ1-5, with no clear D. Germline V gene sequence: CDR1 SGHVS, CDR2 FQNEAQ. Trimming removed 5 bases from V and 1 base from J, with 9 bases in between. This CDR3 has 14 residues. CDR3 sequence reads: CASSARRSNQPQHF. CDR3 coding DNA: TGTGCCAGCAGCGCGCGAAGGAGCAATCAGCCCCAGCATTTT. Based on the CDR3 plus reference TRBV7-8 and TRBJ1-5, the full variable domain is GAGVSQSPRYKVAKRGQDVALRCDPISGHVSLFWYQQALGQGPEFLTYFQNEAQLDKSGLPSDRFFAERPEGSVSTLKIQRTQQEDSAVYLCASSARRSNQPQHFGDGTRLSIL.

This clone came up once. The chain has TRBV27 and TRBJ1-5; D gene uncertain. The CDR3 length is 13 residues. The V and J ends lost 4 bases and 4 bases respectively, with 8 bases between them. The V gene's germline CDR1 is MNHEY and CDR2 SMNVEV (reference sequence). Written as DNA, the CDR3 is TGTGCCAGCAGTTACGGAGGGAATCAGCCCCAGCATTTT. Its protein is CASSYGGNQPQHF.

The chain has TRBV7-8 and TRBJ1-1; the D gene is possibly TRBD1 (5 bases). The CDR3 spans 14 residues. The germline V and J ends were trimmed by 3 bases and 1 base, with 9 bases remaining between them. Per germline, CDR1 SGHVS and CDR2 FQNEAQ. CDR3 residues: CASSFLQANTEAFF. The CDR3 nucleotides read TGTGCCAGCAGCTTTTTACAGGCGAACACTGAAGCTTTCTTT.